This TCR beta chain was identified during a study of T cells in Graves' hyperthyroidism and ophthalmopathy. In regard to this clonotype: The antigen remains undetermined.

This CDR3 comprises 15 residues. V lost 1 base and J 3 bases, leaving 10 bases between the germline ends. Germline CDR1 MGHRA, CDR2 YSYEKL. Patients counted as stable if ophthalmopathy did not develop within 18 months. The study left out patients who had uncontrolled infection, other autoimmune disease, pregnancy or lactation. Clinical symptoms, serum thyroxine and TRAb, thyroid ultrasound and orbital computed tomography were used for the diagnoses. Study findings and constraints: A model of 13 V-J pairs discriminated ophthalmopathy from stable hyperthyroidism.

Amplified regions were TCR beta CDR3 sequences from RNA transcripts. The TCR CDR3 first-round RT-PCR relied on the HTBI primer set. TCRdb itself ran the multiplex PCR reads through MiXCR, one entry per CDR3 protein. This repertoire shows about 540,000 distinct CDR3 sequences, about 45% found once; its top ten account for about 8.3%. Sequences were obtained from peripheral blood or thyroid tissue (not recorded which). The rearrangement uses TRBV4-1 and TRBJ1-5; possible D gene TRBD1, 5 bases. This clonotype originated in a woman aged 18-29 years with Graves' hyperthyroidism. The CDR3 DNA reads TGCGCCAGCAGCCAAGGTTGGGGGGTCAATCAGCCCCAGCATTTT. It encodes CASSQGWGVNQPQHF.